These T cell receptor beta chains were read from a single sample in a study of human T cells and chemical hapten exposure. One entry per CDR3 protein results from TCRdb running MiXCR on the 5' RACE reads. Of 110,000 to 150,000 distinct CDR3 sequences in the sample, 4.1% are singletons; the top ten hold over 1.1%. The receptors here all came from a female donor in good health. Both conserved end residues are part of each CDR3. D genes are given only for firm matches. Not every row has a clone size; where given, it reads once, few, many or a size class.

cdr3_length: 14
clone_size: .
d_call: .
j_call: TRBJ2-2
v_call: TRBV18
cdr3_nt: TGTGCCAGCTCAGCGGGAACAAACACCGGGGAGCTGTTTTTT
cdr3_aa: CASSAGTNTGELFF

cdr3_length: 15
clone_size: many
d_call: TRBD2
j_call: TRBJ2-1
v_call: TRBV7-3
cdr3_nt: TGTGCCAGCAGCCCCGGGAGCGGGGGGTTTTATGAGCAGTTCTTC
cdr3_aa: CASSPGSGGFYEQFF

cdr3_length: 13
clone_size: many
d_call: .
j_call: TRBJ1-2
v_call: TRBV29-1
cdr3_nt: TGCAGCGTTTCCCCCACCTGGGGCTATGGCTACACCTTC
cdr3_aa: CSVSPTWGYGYTF

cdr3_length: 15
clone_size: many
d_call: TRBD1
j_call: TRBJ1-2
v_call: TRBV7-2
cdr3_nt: TGTGCCAGCAGCTTAGGGACAGGGGCTAACTATGGCTACACCTTC
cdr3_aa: CASSLGTGANYGYTF

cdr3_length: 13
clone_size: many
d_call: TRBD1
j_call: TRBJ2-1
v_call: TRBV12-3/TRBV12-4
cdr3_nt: TGTGCCAGCAAAGGGGACAGGGGGGATGAGCAGTTCTTC
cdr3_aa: CASKGDRGDEQFF

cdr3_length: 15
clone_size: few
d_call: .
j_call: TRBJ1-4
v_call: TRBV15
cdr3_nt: TGTGCCACCAGCAGAGGAGGTCGGCGTGGCGAAAAACTGTTTTTT
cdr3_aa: CATSRGGRRGEKLFF

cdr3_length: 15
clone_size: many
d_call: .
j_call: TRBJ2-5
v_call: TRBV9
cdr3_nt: TGTGCCAGCAGCGTAGATGTCTCTGGCCAAGAGACCCAGTACTTC
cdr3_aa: CASSVDVSGQETQYF

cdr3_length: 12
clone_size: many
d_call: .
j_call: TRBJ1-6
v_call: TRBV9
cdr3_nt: TGTGCCAGCAGCGTCTATAATTCACCCCTCCACTTT
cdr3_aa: CASSVYNSPLHF

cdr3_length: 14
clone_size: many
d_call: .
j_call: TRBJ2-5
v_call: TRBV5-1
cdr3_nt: TGCGCCGGCAGCTTGGATGGGTCTCAAGAGACCCAGTACTTC
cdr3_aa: CAGSLDGSQETQYF

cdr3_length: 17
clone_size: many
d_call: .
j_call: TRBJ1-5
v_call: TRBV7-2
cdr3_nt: TGTGCCAGCAGCTTATACCGGGGAGACTATAGCAATCAGCCCCAGCATTTT
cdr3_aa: CASSLYRGDYSNQPQHF

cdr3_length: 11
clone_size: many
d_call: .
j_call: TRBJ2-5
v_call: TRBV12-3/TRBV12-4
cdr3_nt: TGTGCCAGCAGACTCCAAGAGACCCAGTACTTC
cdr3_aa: CASRLQETQYF

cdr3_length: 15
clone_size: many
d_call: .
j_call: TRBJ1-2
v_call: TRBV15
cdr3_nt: TGTGCCACCAGCAGAGCGTCAATTTCGGGATATGGCTACACCTTC
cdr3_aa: CATSRASISGYGYTF

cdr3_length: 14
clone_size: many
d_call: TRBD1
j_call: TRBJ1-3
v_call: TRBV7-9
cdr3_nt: TGTGCCAGCAGCTCGACAGGGGCGATAGACACCATATATTTT
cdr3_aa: CASSSTGAIDTIYF

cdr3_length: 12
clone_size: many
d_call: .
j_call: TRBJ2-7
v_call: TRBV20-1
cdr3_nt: TGCAGTGCCCCGGACAGAGTATACGAGCAGTACTTC
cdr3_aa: CSAPDRVYEQYF

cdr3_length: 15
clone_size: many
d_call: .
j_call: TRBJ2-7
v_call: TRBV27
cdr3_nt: TGTGCCAGCAGAAGGCCCCGGGACACCGGATACGAGCAGTACTTC
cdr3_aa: CASRRPRDTGYEQYF

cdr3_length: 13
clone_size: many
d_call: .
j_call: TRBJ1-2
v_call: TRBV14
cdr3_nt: TGTGCCAGCAGCCCCAGGGTTGGGGGTGGCTACACCTTC
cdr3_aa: CASSPRVGGGYTF

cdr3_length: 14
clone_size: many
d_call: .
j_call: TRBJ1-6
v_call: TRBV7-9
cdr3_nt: TGTGCCAGCAGCTCCATCTCCTATAATTCACCCCTCCACTTT
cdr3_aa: CASSSISYNSPLHF

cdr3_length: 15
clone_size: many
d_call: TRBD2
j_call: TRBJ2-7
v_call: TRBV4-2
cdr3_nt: TGTGCCAGCAGCCAAGATCCGGGGGGGGGGTACGAGCAGTACTTC
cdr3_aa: CASSQDPGGGYEQYF

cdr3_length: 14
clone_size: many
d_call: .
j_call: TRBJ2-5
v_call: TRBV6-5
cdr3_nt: TGTGCCAGCAGATCCGGAGGCCTCGGGGAGACCCAGTACTTC
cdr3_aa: CASRSGGLGETQYF

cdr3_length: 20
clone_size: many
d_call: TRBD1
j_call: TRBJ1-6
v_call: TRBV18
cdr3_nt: TGTGCCAGCTCACGCCAGCCCCGGGACAGGCGCGATTCCTATAATTCACCCCTCCACTTT
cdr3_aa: CASSRQPRDRRDSYNSPLHF

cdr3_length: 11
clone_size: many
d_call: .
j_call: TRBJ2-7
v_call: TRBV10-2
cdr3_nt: TGCGCCAGCAGCCTGAAAGTAGAGCAGTACTTC
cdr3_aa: CASSLKVEQYF

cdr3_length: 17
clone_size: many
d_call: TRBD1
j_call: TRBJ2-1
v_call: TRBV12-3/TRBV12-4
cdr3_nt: TGTGCCAGCAGTTTATCTTCCGGGACAGGGCGTTACAATGAGCAGTTCTTC
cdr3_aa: CASSLSSGTGRYNEQFF

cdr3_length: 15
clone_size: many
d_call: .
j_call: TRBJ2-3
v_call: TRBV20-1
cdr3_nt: TGCAGTGCTAGTCTAGCGCGACTGAGCGCAGATACGCAGTATTTT
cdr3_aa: CSASLARLSADTQYF

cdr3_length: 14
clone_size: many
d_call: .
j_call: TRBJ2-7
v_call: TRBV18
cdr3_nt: TGTGCCAGCTCACCAACAGCCGGGTACAACGAGCAGTACTTC
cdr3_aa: CASSPTAGYNEQYF

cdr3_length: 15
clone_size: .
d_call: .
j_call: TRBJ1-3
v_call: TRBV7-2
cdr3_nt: TGTGCCAGCAGCTCCAGAGGGGGTTTTGGAAACACCATATATTTT
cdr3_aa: CASSSRGGFGNTIYF

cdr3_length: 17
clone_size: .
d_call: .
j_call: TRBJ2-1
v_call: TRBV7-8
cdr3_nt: TGTGCCAGCAGCTCAAACACCCCGGGGGCTGGGTACAATGAGCAGTTCTTC
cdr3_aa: CASSSNTPGAGYNEQFF

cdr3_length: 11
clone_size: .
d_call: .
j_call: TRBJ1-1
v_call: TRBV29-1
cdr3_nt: TGCGGAGTTGACTTGAACACTGAAGCTTTCTTT
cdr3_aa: CGVDLNTEAFF

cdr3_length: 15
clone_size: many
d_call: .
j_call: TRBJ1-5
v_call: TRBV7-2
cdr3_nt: TGTGCCAGCAGCTTAGCGGGGGGTAACAATCAGCCCCAGCATTTT
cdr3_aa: CASSLAGGNNQPQHF

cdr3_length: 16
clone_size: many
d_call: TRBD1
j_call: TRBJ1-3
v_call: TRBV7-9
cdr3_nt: TGTGCCAGCAGCCTACTACAGGGGAACTCTGGAAACACCATATATTTT
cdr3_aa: CASSLLQGNSGNTIYF

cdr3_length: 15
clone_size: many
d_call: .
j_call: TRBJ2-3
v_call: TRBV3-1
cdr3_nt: TGTGCCAGCAGCCAACGTCCCGACCTTACAGATACGCAGTATTTT
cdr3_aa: CASSQRPDLTDTQYF

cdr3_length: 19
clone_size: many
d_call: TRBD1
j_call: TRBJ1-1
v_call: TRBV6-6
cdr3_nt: TGTGCCAGCAGTCACAGAAGGGACAGGGGGGTTTCGCGGAACACTGAAGCTTTCTTT
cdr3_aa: CASSHRRDRGVSRNTEAFF

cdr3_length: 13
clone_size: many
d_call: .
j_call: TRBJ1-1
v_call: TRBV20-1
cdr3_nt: TGCAGTGCTAGAGCGGGGGTCAACACTGAAGCTTTCTTT
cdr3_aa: CSARAGVNTEAFF

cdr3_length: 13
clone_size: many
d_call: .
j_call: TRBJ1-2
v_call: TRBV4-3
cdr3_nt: TGCGCCAGCAGCCAAGAGAACTTCTATGGCTACACCTTC
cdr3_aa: CASSQENFYGYTF

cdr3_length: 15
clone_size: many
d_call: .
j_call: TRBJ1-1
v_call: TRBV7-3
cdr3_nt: TGTGCCAGCAGCTTATTGGGGGGCATGAACACTGAAGCTTTCTTT
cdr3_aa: CASSLLGGMNTEAFF

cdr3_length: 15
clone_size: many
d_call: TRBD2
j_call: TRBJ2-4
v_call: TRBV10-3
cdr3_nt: TGTGCCATCAGTGAGGGCGGGGGGCCCATAAACATTCAGTACTTC
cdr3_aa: CAISEGGGPINIQYF